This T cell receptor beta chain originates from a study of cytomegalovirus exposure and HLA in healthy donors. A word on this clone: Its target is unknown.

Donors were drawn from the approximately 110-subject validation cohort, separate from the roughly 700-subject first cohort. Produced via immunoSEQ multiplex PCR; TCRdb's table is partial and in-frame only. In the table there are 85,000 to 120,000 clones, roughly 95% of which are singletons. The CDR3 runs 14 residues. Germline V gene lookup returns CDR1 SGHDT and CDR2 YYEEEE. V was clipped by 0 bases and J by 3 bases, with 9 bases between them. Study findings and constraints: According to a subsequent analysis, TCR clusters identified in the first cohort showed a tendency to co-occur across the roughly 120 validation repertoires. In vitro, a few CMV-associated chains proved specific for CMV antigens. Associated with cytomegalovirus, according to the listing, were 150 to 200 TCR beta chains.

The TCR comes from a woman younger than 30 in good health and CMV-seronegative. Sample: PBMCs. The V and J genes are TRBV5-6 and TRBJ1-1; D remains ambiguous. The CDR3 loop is CASSLAGGHTEAFF. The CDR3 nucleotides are TGTGCCAGCAGCTTGGCCGGAGGGCACACTGAAGCTTTCTTT.